The clone carrying this T cell receptor (beta chain) was seen a single time. Its matching antigen is unknown. HTBI primers from iRepertoire and Arm-PCR of CDR3 regions yielded the TCR beta libraries. One entry per CDR3 protein results from TCRdb running MiXCR on the multiplex PCR reads. The profile shows about 620,000 distinct CDR3 sequences, roughly 15% of them singletons. V was clipped by 7 bases and J by 0 bases, with 17 bases between them. CDR1 and CDR2 from the germline V gene are SGHRS and YFSETQ. The CDR3 runs to 16 residues. The sample belongs to a study of regulatory T cells in long-lasting Graves disease. Study-wide results and limits: Patients whose Graves' disease persisted exhibited lower TCR diversity than those newly diagnosed.

Time point here: newly diagnosed GD, antithyroid drugs for less than 3 months. After RNA was extracted from PBMCs, the TCR library was made from it. This sample also appeared in a second study, on T cells in Graves' hyperthyroidism and ophthalmopathy. From that second work: Graves' hyperthyroidism was deemed stable given no ophthalmopathy progression within 18 months. First-round RT-PCR targeting the TCR CDR3 was performed with the HTBI primer set.

The chain recombines TRBV5-1 with TRBJ1-3; the D is unclear. The sequence came from a woman in her 30s with Graves disease. This specimen was peripheral blood mononuclear cells (PBMCs), taken at new diagnosis, from a patient treated with antithyroid drugs. CDR3 loop: CASGPGWPNSGNTIYF. DNA of the CDR3: TGCGCCAGCGGCCCGGGATGGCCTAACTCTGGAAACACCATATATTTT.